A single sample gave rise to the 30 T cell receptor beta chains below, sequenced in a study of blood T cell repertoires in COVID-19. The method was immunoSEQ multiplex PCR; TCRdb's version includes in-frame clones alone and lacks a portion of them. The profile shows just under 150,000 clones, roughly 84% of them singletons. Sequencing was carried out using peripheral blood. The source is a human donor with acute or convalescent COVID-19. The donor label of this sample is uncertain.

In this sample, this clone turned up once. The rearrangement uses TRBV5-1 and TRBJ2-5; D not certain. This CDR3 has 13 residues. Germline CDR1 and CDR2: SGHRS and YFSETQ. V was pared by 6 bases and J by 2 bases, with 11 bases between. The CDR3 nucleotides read TGCGCCAGCAAGAGGTCGCAACAAGAGACCCAGTACTTC. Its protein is CASKRSQQETQYF.

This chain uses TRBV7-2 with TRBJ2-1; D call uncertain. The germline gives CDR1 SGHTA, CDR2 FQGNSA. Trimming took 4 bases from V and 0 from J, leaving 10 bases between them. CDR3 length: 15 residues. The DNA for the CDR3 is TGTGCCAGCAGCTCAAGCGTGAGCTCCTACAATGAGCAGTTCTTC. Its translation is CASSSSVSSYNEQFF.

The CDR3 DNA follows: TGCAGCGTTGAAGATTTTGGTAGGCAGGGTAACTATGGCTACACCTTC. Translation: CSVEDFGRQGNYGYTF. The chain combines TRBV29-1 with TRBJ1-2; D perhaps matches TRBD1 (5 bases). V was cut by 0 bases and J by 1 base, with 15 bases left in between. The germline gives CDR1 SQVTM, CDR2 ANQGSEA. The length of the CDR3 is 16 residues. Complete variable domain (other parts from reference TRBV29-1 and TRBJ1-2): SAVISQKPSRDICQRGTSLTIQCQVDSQVTMMFWYRQQPGQSLTLIATANQGSEATYESGFVIDKFPISRPNLTFSTLTVSNMSPEDSSIYLCSVEDFGRQGNYGYTFGSGTRLTVV.

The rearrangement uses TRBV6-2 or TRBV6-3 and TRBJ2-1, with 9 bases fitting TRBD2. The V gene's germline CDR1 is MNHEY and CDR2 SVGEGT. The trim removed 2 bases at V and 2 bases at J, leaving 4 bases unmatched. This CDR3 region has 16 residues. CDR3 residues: CASSYIAGVPYNEQFF. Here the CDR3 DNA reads TGTGCCAGCAGTTACATAGCGGGAGTCCCCTACAATGAGCAGTTCTTC.

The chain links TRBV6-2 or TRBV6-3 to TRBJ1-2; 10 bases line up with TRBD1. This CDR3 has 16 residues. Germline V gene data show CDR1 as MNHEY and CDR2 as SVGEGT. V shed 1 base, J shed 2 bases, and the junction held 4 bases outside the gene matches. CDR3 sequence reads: CASSYFGTGANYGYTF. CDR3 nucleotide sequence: TGTGCCAGCAGTTACTTCGGGACAGGGGCAAACTATGGCTACACCTTC.

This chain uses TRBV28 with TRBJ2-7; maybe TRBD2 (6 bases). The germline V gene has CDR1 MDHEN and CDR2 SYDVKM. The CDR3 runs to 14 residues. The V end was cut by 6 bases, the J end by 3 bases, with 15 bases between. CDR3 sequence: CASSEAGTLYEQYF. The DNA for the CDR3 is TGTGCCAGCAGCGAAGCCGGGACTCTCTACGAGCAGTACTTC. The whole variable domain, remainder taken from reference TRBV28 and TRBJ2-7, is DVKVTQSSRYLVKRTGEKVFLECVQDMDHENMFWYRQDPGLGLRLIYFSYDVKMKEKGDIPEGYSVSREKKERFSLILESASTNQTSMYLCASSEAGTLYEQYFGPGTRLTVT.

The CDR3 DNA is TGTGCCAGAAGCAGGGGACAAACCTACGAGCAGTACGTC. Residues: CARSRGQTYEQYV. The chain carries TRBV5-3 and TRBJ2-7; D is perhaps TRBD1 (6 bases). TRBV5-3 counts as an open reading frame of uncertain function. Trimming stripped 4 bases from V and 2 bases from J, with 10 bases between. This CDR3 spans 13 amino acids.

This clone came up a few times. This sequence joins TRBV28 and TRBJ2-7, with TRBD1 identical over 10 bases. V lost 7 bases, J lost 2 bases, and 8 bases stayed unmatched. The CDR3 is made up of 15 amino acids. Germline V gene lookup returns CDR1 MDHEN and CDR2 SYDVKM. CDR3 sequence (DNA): TGTGCCAGCAAGGGACAGGGGATGGGGACCTACGAGCAGTACTTC. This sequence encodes CASKGQGMGTYEQYF.

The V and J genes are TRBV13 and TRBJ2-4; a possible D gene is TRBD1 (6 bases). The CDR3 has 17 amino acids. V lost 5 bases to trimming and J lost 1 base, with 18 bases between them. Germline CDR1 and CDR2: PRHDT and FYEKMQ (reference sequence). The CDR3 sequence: CASSPGTFHRAKNIQYF. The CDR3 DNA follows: TGTGCCAGCAGCCCAGGGACATTCCATCGGGCCAAAAACATTCAGTACTTC.

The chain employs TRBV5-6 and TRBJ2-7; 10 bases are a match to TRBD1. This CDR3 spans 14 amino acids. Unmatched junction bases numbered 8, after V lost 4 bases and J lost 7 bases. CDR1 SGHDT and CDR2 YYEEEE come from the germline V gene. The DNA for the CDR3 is TGTGCCAGCAGCCGCTCGACAGGGGGCGGGGAGCAGTACTTC. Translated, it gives CASSRSTGGGEQYF.

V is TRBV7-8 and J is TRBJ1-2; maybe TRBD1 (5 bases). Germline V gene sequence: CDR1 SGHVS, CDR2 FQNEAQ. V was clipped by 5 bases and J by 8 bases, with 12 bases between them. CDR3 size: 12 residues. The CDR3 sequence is CASSPPGRGYTF. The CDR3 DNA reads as TGTGCCAGCAGCCCGCCAGGGCGCGGCTACACCTTC.

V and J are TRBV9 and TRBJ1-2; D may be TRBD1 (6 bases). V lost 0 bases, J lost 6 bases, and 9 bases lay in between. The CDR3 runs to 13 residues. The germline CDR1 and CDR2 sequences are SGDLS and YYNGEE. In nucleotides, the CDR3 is TGTGCCAGCAGCGTAGGCGGGGGGCATGGCTACACCTTC. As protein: CASSVGGGHGYTF.

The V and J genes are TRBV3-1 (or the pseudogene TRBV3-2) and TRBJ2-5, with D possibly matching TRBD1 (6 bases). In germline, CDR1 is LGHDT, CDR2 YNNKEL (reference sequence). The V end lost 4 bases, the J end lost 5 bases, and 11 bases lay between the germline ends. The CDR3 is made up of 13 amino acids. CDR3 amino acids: CASSPPGVETQYF. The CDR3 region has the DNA TGTGCCAGCAGCCCCCCAGGGGTGGAGACCCAGTACTTC.

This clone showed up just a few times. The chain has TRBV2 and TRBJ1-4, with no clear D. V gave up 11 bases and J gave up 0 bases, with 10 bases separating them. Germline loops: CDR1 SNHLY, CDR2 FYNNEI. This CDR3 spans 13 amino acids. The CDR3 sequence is CASQISTNEKLFF. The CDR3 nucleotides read TGTGCCTCACAGATTTCAACTAATGAAAAACTGTTTTTT.

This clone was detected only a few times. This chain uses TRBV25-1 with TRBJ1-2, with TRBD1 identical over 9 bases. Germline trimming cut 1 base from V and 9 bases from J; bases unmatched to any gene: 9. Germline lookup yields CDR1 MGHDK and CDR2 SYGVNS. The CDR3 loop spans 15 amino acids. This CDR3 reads CASSEWRDRGTRYTF. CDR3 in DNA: TGTGCCAGCAGTGAATGGCGCGACAGGGGGACTCGCTACACCTTC.

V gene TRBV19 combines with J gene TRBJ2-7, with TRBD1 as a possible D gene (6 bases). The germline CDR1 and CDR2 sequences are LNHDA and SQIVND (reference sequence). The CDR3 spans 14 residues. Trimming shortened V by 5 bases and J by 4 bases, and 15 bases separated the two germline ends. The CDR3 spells CASSLGHQGYEQYF. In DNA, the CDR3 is TGTGCCAGTAGTCTAGGACACCAGGGGTACGAGCAGTACTTC.

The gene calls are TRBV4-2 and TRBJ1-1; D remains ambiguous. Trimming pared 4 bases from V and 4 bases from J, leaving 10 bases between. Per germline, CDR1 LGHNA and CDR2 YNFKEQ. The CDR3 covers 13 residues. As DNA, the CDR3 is TGTGCCAGCAGCCTCCTGAGAGGCACTGAAGCTTTCTTT. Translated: CASSLLRGTEAFF.

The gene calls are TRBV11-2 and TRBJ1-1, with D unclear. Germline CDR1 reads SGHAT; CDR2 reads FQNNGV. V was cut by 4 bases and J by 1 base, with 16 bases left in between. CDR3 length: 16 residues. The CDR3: CASSSAEYSANTEAFF. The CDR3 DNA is TGTGCCAGCAGCTCCGCGGAGTATTCAGCGAACACTGAAGCTTTCTTT.

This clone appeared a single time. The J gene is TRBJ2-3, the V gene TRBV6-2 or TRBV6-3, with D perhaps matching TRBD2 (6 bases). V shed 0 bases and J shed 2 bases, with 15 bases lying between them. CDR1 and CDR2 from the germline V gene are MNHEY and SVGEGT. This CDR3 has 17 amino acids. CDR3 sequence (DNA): TGTGCCAGCAGTTACTCGCTGGCGGGAAGTCTCACAGATACGCAGTATTTT. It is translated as CASSYSLAGSLTDTQYF.

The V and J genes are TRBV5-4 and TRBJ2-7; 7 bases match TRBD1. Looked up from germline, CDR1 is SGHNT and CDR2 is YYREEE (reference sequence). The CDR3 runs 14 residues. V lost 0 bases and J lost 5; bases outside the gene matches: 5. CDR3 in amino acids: CASSLATGVNEQYF. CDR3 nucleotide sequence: TGTGCCAGCAGCTTGGCCACAGGGGTTAACGAGCAGTACTTC.

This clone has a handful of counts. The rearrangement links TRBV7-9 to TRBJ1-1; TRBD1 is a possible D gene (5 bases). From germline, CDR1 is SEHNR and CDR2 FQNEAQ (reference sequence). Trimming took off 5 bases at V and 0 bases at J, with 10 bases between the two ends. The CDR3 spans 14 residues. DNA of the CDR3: TGTGCCAGCAGCGCCGAACAGGTGAACACTGAAGCTTTCTTT. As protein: CASSAEQVNTEAFF.

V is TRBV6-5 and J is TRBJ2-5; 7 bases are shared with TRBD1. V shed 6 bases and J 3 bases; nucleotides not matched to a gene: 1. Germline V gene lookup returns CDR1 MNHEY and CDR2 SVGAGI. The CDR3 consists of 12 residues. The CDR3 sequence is CASRGTEETQYF. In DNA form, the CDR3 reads TGTGCCAGCAGGGGGACAGAAGAGACCCAGTACTTC.

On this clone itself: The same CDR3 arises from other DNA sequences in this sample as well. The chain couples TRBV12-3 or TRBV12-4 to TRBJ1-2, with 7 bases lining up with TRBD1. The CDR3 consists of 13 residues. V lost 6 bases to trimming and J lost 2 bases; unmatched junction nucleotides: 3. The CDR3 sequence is CASSLGQNYGYTF. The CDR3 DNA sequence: TGTGCCAGCAGCCTGGGACAGAACTATGGCTACACCTTC.

In DNA, the CDR3 is TGTGCCTGGAGTGTCGGACAGGGGGCTGGAAACACCATATATTTT. Translation: CAWSVGQGAGNTIYF. This chain uses TRBV30 with TRBJ1-3; TRBD1 matches at 10 bases. V shed 0 bases, J shed 2 bases, and the junction held 1 base outside the gene matches. This CDR3 comprises 15 residues. In germline, CDR1 is GTSNPN, CDR2 SVGIG (reference sequence).

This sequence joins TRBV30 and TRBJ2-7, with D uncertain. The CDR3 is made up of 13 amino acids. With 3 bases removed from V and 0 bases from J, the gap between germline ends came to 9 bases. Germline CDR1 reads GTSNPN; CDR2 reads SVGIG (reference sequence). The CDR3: CAWSSRVSYEQYF. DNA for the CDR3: TGTGCCTGGAGCTCCCGCGTCTCCTACGAGCAGTACTTC.

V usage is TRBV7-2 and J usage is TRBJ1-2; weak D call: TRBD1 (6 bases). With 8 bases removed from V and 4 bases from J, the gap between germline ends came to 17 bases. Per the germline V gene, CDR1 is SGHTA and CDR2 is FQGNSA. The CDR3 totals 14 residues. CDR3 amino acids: CASGGRNRGYGYTF. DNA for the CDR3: TGTGCCAGCGGGGGCCGGAACCGGGGCTATGGCTACACCTTC. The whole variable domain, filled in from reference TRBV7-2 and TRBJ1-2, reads GAGVSQSPSNKVTEKGKDVELRCDPISGHTALYWYRQSLGQGLEFLIYFQGNSAPDKSGLPSDRFSAERTGGSVSTLTIQRTQQEDSAVYLCASGGRNRGYGYTFGSGTRLTVV.

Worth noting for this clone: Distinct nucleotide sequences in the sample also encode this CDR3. The DNA for the CDR3 is TGTGCCAGCAGCCCACGGACAGGGAACACCGGGGAGCTGTTTTTT. The encoded protein is CASSPRTGNTGELFF. The chain employs TRBV9 and TRBJ2-2; 7 bases align to TRBD1. The CDR3 is 15 residues long. Germline V gene lookup returns CDR1 SGDLS and CDR2 YYNGEE. V was pared by 4 bases and J by 1 base, with 4 bases of the junction left unmatched.

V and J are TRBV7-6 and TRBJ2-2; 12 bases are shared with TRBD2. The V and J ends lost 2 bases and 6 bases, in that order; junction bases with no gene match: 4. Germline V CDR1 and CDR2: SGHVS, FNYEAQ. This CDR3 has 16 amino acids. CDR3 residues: CASSLRTSGIAGELFF. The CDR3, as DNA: TGTGCCAGCAGCTTACGGACTAGCGGGATCGCCGGGGAGCTGTTTTTT.

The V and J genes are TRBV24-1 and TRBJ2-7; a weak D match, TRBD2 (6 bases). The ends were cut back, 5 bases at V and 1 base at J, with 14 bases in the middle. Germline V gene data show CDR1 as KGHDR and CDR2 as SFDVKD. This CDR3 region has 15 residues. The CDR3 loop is CATSAHPGTSYEQYV. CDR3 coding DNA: TGTGCCACCAGTGCCCATCCCGGGACTTCCTACGAGCAGTACGTC.

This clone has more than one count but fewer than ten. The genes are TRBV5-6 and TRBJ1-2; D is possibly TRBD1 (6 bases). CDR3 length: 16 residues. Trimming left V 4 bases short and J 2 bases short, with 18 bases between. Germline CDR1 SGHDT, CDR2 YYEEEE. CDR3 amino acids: CASSLLDRADNYGYTF. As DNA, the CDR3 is TGTGCCAGCAGCCTCCTGGACAGAGCAGACAACTATGGCTACACCTTC.